The clone carrying this TCR beta chain was counted ten times or more. A junction end diverges from the germline sequence, so it may reflect a read error. The protocol attached unique molecular identifiers to individual cDNA molecules. One entry per CDR3 protein, called by TCRdb with MiXCR from the 5' RACE reads. The sample contains 55,000 to 75,000 distinct CDR3 sequences, roughly 8% of which appear only once. The germline V gene encodes CDR1 SGHAT and CDR2 FQNNGV. CDR3 size: 12 residues. These data are taken from a study of early T cells in non-severe SARS-CoV-2 infection. The sequence was collected from an adult who was a healthcare worker with PCR-confirmed SARS-CoV-2 infection or an uninfected control (not recorded which). The rearrangement joins TRBV11-2 to TRBJ2-7; D unclear. The sequenced sample consisted of whole blood. As DNA, the CDR3 is TGTGCCAGCAGCCTAGACCTCTCCGAGCAGTACTTC. It specifies CASSLDLSEQYF.